These 21 T cell receptor beta chains were sequenced from one sample in a study of breast tumors, draining lymph nodes, adjacent tissues. MiXCR was run by TCRdb on the multiplex PCR reads, yielding one entry per CDR3 protein. This table holds some 83,000 distinct CDR3 sequences, approximately 19% found once. Breast cancer patients provided tissue from their axillary draining lymph nodes. Sequencing was done on a sample of axillary lymph node tissue. The receptor source for this set is a female donor with breast cancer. Some clones in this sample may be carry-over from other donors' samples.

This clonotype was seen many times. The rearrangement links TRBV6-2 or TRBV6-3 to TRBJ1-2; 7 positions agree with TRBD1. V was clipped by 5 bases and J by 7 bases; unmatched bases: 10. Germline lookup yields CDR1 MNHEY and CDR2 SVGEGT. The CDR3 runs 14 residues. The CDR3 DNA reads TGTGCCAGCAGTCAACAGCCGACAGGGTCTGGCTACACCTTC. Its protein is CASSQQPTGSGYTF.

This clonotype was recorded at least ten times. This sequence joins TRBV7-2 and TRBJ2-7, with D perhaps matching TRBD2 (5 bases). Trimming shortened V by 0 bases and J by 2 bases, and 11 bases separated the two germline ends. Per the germline V gene, CDR1 is SGHTA and CDR2 is FQGNSA. The CDR3 is 15 residues long. The CDR3 spells CASSLAGSATYEQYF. CDR3 sequence (DNA): TGTGCCAGCAGCTTAGCGGGGAGCGCGACCTACGAGCAGTACTTC. Full variable domain (outside the CDR3, taken from reference TRBV7-2 and TRBJ2-7): GAGVSQSPSNKVTEKGKDVELRCDPISGHTALYWYRQSLGQGLEFLIYFQGNSAPDKSGLPSDRFSAERTGGSVSTLTIQRTQQEDSAVYLCASSLAGSATYEQYFGPGTRLTVT.

Turning to this clonotype: Being one base from a much bigger clone, this may be a read error. The chain links TRBV4-1 to TRBJ2-2; 8 bases line up with TRBD2. This CDR3 is built from 16 residues. Germline V gives CDR1 MGHRA, CDR2 YSYEKL. V shed 4 bases and J 5 bases; nucleotides not matched to a gene: 9. The CDR3 region is CASSRNGAGETGELFF. The CDR3, as DNA: TGCGCCAGCAGCCGGAACGGAGCGGGAGAGACCGGGGAGCTGTTTTTT.

As concerns this clonotype: Just one base apart from a much larger clone, this may be a read error. The V call is TRBV20-1, the J call TRBJ1-5; D gene uncertain. Germline CDR1 and CDR2: DFQATT and SNEGSKA (reference sequence). There are 15 residues in the CDR3. V lost 5 bases and J 2 bases, leaving 16 bases between the germline ends. Here the CDR3 reads CSARSHRIGNQPQHF. The CDR3 DNA reads as TGCAGTGCTCGAAGCCATAGGATAGGCAATCAGCCCCAGCATTTT.

There are many counts of this clonotype. This chain links TRBV5-4 with TRBJ2-2; the match to TRBD2 covers 7 bases. Germline V lookup: CDR1 SGHNT, CDR2 YYREEE (reference sequence). The CDR3 loop spans 17 amino acids. V shed 3 bases and J 5 bases; nucleotides not matched to a gene: 13. This chain's CDR3 is CASSYKSGTTRTGELFF. The CDR3 coding sequence is TGTGCCAGCAGCTATAAGTCCGGGACTACGCGAACCGGGGAGCTGTTTTTT.

Points on this clonotype: This sequence may be a read error, since a much larger clone differs from it by one base. The chain recombines TRBV6-2 or TRBV6-3 with TRBJ2-1; 14 nucleotides align to TRBD2. This CDR3 spans 15 amino acids. Germline-derived CDR1 and CDR2 are MNHEY and SVGEGT. The J segment lost 4 bases and the V segment lost 7 bases, leaving 3 bases of the junction unmatched. CDR3 coding DNA: TGTGCCAGCAAACGACTAGCGGGAGGGTACAATGAGCAGTTCTTC. It specifies CASKRLAGGYNEQFF.

This clonotype was recorded at least ten times. DNA for the CDR3: TGCAGTGCTAGAAAACCGGCTAGCCGACACTACAATGAGCAGTTCTTC. Its protein product is CSARKPASRHYNEQFF. The J gene is TRBJ2-1, the V gene TRBV20-1; D is perhaps TRBD2 (5 bases). CDR1 is DFQATT and CDR2 is SNEGSKA in the germline V gene (reference sequence). Trimming stripped 2 bases from V and 3 bases from J, with 17 bases between. The CDR3 length is 16 residues.

This clonotype has ten or more counts. The chain has TRBV4-3 and TRBJ1-2; TRBD1 is a possible D gene (6 bases). Germline lookup yields CDR1 LGHNA and CDR2 YSLEER. Trimming took 0 bases from V and 4 from J, leaving 9 bases between them. The CDR3 is 14 residues long. DNA for the CDR3: TGCGCCAGCAGCCAAGAACAGGGCCCCTATGGCTACACCTTC. Protein product: CASSQEQGPYGYTF.

This clonotype was seen ten or more times. The chain's CDR3 is CASYSDTQYF. The CDR3 DNA is TGCGCCAGTTACTCTGATACGCAGTATTTT. The chain has TRBV10-1 and TRBJ2-3; D remains unclear. The V and J ends lost 9 bases and 6 bases respectively, with 7 bases between them. The CDR3 runs to 10 residues. The V gene's germline CDR1 is WNHNN and CDR2 SYGVQD (reference sequence).

This clonotype was picked up many times. The chain carries TRBV20-1 and TRBJ1-5, with 11 bases identical to TRBD1. CDR1 DFQATT and CDR2 SNEGSKA come from the germline V gene (reference sequence). CDR3 length: 15 residues. The ends lost 2 bases at V and 6 bases at J; junction bases unmatched: 6. The CDR3 region has the DNA TGCAGTGCTAGACCCGCGGGACAGGGGGGTCAGCCCCAGCATTTT. This translates into CSARPAGQGGQPQHF.

This clonotype has at least ten counts. The chain combines TRBV11-3 with TRBJ2-1; TRBD1 is a possible D gene (5 bases). Germline CDR1 is SGHNT and CDR2 is YENEEA. V dropped 0 bases and J dropped 10 bases, with 10 bases sitting between them. This CDR3 comprises 13 residues. CDR3 bases: TGTGCCAGCAGCTTAGATTGGCAGGGCGAGCAGTTCTTC. It is translated as CASSLDWQGEQFF.

This clonotype was seen at least ten times. V is TRBV24-1 and J is TRBJ1-5; maybe TRBD1 (6 bases). Trimming left V 3 bases short and J 3 bases short, with 14 bases between. CDR1 and CDR2 (germline): KGHDR, SFDVKD. The CDR3 has 16 amino acids. DNA for the CDR3: TGTGCCACCAGTGATGGGTCACAGGGAGTCAATCAGCCCCAGCATTTT. Amino acids: CATSDGSQGVNQPQHF.

Many counts were recorded for this clonotype. The V call is TRBV4-3, the J call TRBJ2-2; a possible D gene is TRBD2 (5 bases). V shed 5 bases and J shed 0 bases, with 13 bases lying between them. Germline V gene data show CDR1 as LGHNA and CDR2 as YSLEER. This CDR3 spans 16 amino acids. CDR3 loop: CASSRKSGTNTGELFF. The CDR3 coding sequence is TGCGCCAGCAGCAGGAAAAGCGGAACGAACACCGGGGAGCTGTTTTTT.

This clonotype was observed many times. The chain uses TRBV2 and TRBJ2-5; D remains unclear. Trimming left V 1 base short and J 5 bases short, with 5 bases between. Germline assignment: CDR1 SNHLY and CDR2 FYNNEI. The CDR3 has 12 residues. DNA of the CDR3: TGTGCCAGCAGTGAAGTAAAGGAGACCCAGTACTTC. Its translation: CASSEVKETQYF.

The sample holds many counts of this clonotype. This chain connects TRBV5-1 to TRBJ2-2; 8 bases fit TRBD1. The CDR3 extends over 18 amino acids. CDR1 and CDR2 from the germline V gene are SGHRS and YFSETQ. The J segment lost 4 bases and the V segment lost 2 bases, leaving 13 bases of the junction unmatched. CDR3 in amino acids: CASSFTRGRGLSTGELFF. CDR3 nucleotide sequence: TGCGCCAGCAGCTTCACCAGGGGGCGAGGTTTGAGCACCGGGGAGCTGTTTTTT.

To note about this clonotype: Likely a read error: the CDR3 ends without its conserved phenylalanine or tryptophan. This rearrangement joins TRBV2 to TRBJ2-2; TRBD2 agrees at 7 bases. V gave up 3 bases and J gave up 6 bases; unmatched junction bases: 10. The V gene's germline CDR1 is SNHLY and CDR2 FYNNEI. The CDR3 spans 16 residues. The CDR3 spells CASSDLRTSIPGELFS. CDR3 DNA: TGTGCCAGCAGTGACTTAAGGACTAGTATCCCCGGGGAGCTGTTTTCT.

This chain joins TRBV7-9 and TRBJ1-2, with D maybe TRBD1 (5 bases). The V end lost 7 bases, the J end lost 6 bases, and 15 bases lay between the germline ends. CDR1 is SEHNR and CDR2 is FQNEAQ in the germline V gene (reference sequence). The CDR3 sequence is 13 residues long. The CDR3 region is CASIPPGGNGYTF. The CDR3 DNA follows: TGTGCCAGCATCCCGCCGGGGGGGAATGGCTACACCTTC.

This clonotype occurred many times. The J gene is TRBJ2-7, the V gene TRBV20-1; TRBD1 matches at 8 bases. The CDR3 spans 15 residues. V lost 5 bases to trimming and J lost 3 bases; unmatched junction nucleotides: 12. Germline V gene data show CDR1 as DFQATT and CDR2 as SNEGSKA (reference sequence). The CDR3 here is CSASTPGQANYEQYF. As DNA, the CDR3 is TGCAGTGCTTCTACTCCGGGACAGGCGAACTACGAGCAGTACTTC.

This clonotype was counted many times. The chain uses TRBV20-1 and TRBJ2-5; unclear D gene. The CDR3 has 13 residues. CDR1 and CDR2 from the germline V gene are DFQATT and SNEGSKA (reference sequence). Trimming took 3 bases from V and 2 from J, leaving 10 bases between them. The CDR3 nucleotides read TGCAGTGCTAGTCCCACCGGGCAAGAGACCCAGTACTTC. Its protein product is CSASPTGQETQYF.

This clonotype has only a few counts. V is TRBV11-2 and J is TRBJ2-2; a weak D match, TRBD2 (5 bases). Trimming shortened V by 1 base and J by 5 bases, and 11 bases separated the two germline ends. CDR1 SGHAT and CDR2 FQNNGV come from the germline V gene. The CDR3 has 15 amino acids. The CDR3 protein is CASSLVGSATGELFF. CDR3 bases: TGTGCCAGCAGCTTAGTTGGGAGTGCGACCGGGGAGCTGTTTTTT.

This clonotype was counted only a few times. The CDR3 loop is CASSQGPGSDEQFF. The CDR3 coding sequence is TGTGCCAGCAGCCAAGGTCCGGGGAGCGATGAGCAGTTCTTC. The J gene is TRBJ2-1, the V gene TRBV3-1, with D perhaps TRBD2 (5 bases). V was cut by 1 base and J by 8 bases, with 12 bases left in between. Germline V gives CDR1 LGHDT, CDR2 YNNKEL (reference sequence). The CDR3 sequence is 14 residues long.